The clone carrying this T cell receptor beta chain was seen ten or more times. Its target is not known. TCR beta CDR3 sequences were amplified from RNA transcripts. Initially, a first-round RT-PCR of the TCR CDR3 employed the HTBI primer set. In TCRdb, the multiplex PCR reads were re-called with MiXCR into one record per CDR3 protein. The sample includes 400,000 to 500,000 distinct CDR3 sequences, roughly 13% of them seen just once. Hyperthyroidism of Graves' type that showed no ophthalmopathy progression within 18 months was stable. Uncontrolled infection, other autoimmune disease, pregnancy or lactation disqualified patients from enrolment. The sample is drawn from a study of T cells in Graves' hyperthyroidism and ophthalmopathy. Study conclusions and caveats: Ophthalmopathy got predicted by the model a median 6.5 months before its onset. Most clonotypes expanded in the thyroid (above 0.001) were also present in blood.

Deletions cut 5 bases from V and 6 bases from J, with 10 bases between. From germline, CDR1 is GTSNPN and CDR2 SVGIG (reference sequence). The CDR3 is 11 amino acids. V is TRBV30 and J is TRBJ1-2; D unclear. The TCR was taken from a woman aged 18-29 years with Graves' hyperthyroidism. Sequencing input: blood. CDR3 nucleotide sequence: TGTGCCTGGTTTAGTCCTGATGGCTACACCTTC. Translation gives CAWFSPDGYTF.